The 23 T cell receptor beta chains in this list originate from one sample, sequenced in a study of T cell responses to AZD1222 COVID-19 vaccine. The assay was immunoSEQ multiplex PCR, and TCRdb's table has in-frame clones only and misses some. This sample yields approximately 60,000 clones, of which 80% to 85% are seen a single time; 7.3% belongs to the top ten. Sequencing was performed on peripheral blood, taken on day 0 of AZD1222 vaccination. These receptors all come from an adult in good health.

This chain's CDR3 is CASSLARNPTDGYGYTF. Written as DNA, the CDR3 is TGCGCCAGCAGCTTGGCTCGGAATCCGACAGATGGCTATGGCTACACCTTC. The chain joins TRBV5-1 to TRBJ1-2; perhaps TRBD1 as D (5 bases). CDR1 is SGHRS, CDR2 YFSETQ, per germline. V was clipped by 0 bases and J by 4 bases, with 19 bases between them. This CDR3 contains 17 residues.

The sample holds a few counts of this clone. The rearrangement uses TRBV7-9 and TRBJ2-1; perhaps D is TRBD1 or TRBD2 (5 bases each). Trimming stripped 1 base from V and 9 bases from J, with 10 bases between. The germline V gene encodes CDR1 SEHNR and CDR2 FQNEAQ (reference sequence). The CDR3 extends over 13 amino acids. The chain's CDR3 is CASSLGGSGEQFF. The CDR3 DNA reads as TGTGCCAGCAGCTTAGGGGGGTCTGGTGAGCAGTTCTTC.

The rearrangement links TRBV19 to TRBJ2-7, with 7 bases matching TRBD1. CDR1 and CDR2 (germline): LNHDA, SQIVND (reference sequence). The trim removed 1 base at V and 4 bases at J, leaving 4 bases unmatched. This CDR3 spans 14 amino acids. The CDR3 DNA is TGTGCCAGTAGTATAGGGCAGGGGGAGTACGAGCAGTACTTC. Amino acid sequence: CASSIGQGEYEQYF.

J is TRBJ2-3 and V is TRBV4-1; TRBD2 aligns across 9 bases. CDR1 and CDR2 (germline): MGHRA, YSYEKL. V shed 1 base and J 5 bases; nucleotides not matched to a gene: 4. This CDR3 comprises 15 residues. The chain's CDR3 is CASSQVAGGRDTQYF. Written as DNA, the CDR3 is TGCGCCAGCAGCCAAGTTGCGGGGGGGCGAGATACGCAGTATTTT.

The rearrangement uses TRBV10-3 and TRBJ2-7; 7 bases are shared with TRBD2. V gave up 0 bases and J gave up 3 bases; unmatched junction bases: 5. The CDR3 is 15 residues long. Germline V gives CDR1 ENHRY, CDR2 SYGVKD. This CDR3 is CAISESGGEIYEQYF. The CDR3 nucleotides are TGTGCCATCAGTGAGTCGGGGGGGGAAATCTACGAGCAGTACTTC.

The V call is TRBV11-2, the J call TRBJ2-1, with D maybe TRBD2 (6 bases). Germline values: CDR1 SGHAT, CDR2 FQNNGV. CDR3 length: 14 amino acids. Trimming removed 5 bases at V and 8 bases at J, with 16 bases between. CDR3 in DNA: TGTGCCAGCAGCCGGACCGGGACTGGGGATGAGCAGTTCTTC. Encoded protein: CASSRTGTGDEQFF.

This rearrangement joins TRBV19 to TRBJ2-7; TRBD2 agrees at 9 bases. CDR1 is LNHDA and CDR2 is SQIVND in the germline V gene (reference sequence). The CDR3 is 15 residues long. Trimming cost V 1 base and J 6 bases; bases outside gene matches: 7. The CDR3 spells CASSIVGSGGSEQYF. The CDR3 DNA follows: TGTGCCAGTAGTATAGTCGGTAGCGGGGGCTCCGAGCAGTACTTC. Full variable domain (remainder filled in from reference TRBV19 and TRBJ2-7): DGGITQSPKYLFRKEGQNVTLSCEQNLNHDAMYWYRQDPGQGLRLIYYSQIVNDFQKGDIAEGYSVSREKKESFPLTVTSAQKNPTAFYLCASSIVGSGGSEQYFGPGTRLTVT.

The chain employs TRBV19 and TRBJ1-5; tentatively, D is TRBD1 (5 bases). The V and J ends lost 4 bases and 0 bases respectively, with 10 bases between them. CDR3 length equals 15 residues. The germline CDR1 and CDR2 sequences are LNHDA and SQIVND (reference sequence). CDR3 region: CASSTDRYSNQPQHF. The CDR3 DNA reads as TGTGCCAGTAGTACCGACAGATATAGCAATCAGCCCCAGCATTTT.

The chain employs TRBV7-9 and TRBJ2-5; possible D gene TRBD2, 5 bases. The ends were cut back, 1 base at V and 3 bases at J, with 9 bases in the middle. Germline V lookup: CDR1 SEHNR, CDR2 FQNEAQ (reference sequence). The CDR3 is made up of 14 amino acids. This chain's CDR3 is CASSLGGIEETQYF. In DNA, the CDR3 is TGTGCCAGCAGCTTAGGAGGGATCGAAGAGACCCAGTACTTC. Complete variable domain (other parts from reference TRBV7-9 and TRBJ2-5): DTGVSQNPRHKITKRGQNVTFRCDPISEHNRLYWYRQTLGQGPEFLTYFQNEAQLEKSRLLSDRFSAERPKGSFSTLEIQRTEQGDSAMYLCASSLGGIEETQYFGPGTRLLVL.

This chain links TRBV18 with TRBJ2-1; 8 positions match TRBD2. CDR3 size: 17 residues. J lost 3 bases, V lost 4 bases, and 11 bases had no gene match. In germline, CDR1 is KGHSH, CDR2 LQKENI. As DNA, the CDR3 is TGTGCCAGCTCACAACGAACTAGCGGCGACAACTACAATGAGCAGTTCTTC. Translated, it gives CASSQRTSGDNYNEQFF.

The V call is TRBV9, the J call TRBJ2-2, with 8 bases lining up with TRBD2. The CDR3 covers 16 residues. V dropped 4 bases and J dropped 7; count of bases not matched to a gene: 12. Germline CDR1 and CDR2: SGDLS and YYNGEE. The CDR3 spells CASSPSTGTSIGELFF. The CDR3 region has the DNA TGTGCCAGCAGCCCCTCGACCGGGACTAGTATCGGGGAGCTGTTTTTT.

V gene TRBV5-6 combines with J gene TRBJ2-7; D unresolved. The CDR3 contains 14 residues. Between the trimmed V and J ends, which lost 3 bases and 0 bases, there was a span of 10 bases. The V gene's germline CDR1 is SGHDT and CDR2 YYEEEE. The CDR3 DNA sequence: TGTGCCAGCAGCTCCGAGACAAGCTCCTACGAGCAGTACTTC. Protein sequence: CASSSETSSYEQYF.

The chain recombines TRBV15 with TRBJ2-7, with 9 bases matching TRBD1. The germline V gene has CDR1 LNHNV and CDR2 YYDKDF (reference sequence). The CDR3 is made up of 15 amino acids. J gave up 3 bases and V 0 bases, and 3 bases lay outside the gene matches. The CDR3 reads CATSRDWDRDYEQYF. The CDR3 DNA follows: TGTGCCACCAGCAGAGATTGGGACAGGGACTACGAGCAGTACTTC.

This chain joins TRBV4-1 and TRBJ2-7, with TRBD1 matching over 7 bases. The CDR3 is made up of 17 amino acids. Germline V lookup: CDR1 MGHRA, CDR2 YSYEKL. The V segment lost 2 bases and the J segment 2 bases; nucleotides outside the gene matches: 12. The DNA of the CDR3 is TGCGCCAGCAGCCAACTATTCGCCGGGACAGCTCCCTACGAGCAGTACTTC. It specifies CASSQLFAGTAPYEQYF.

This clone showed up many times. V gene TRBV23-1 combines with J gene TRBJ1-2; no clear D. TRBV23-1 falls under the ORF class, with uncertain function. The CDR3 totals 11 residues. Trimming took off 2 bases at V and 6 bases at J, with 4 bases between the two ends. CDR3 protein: CASSQQDGYTF. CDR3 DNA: TGCGCCAGCAGTCAACAGGATGGCTACACCTTC.

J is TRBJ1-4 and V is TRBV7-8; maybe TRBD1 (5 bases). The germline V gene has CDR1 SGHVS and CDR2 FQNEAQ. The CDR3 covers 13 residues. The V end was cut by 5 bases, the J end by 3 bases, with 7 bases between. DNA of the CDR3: TGTGCCAGCAGCGCGGGGCCTAATGAAAAACTGTTTTTT. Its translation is CASSAGPNEKLFF.

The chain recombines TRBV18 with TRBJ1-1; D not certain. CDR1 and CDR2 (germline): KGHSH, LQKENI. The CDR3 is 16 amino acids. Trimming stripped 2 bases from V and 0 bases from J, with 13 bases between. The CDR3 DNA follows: TGTGCCAGCTCACCAGGACTGACCAGGTTGAACACTGAAGCTTTCTTT. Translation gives CASSPGLTRLNTEAFF.

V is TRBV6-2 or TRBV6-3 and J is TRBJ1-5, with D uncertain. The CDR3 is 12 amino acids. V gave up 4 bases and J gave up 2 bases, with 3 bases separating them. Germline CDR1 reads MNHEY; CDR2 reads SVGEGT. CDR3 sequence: CASSLGNQPQHF. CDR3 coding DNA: TGTGCCAGCAGTTTGGGCAATCAGCCCCAGCATTTT.

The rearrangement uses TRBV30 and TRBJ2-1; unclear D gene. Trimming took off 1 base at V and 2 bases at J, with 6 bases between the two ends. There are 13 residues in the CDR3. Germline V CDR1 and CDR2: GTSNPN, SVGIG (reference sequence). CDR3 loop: CAWSAGAYNEQFF. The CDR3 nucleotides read TGTGCCTGGAGTGCAGGTGCCTACAATGAGCAGTTCTTC.

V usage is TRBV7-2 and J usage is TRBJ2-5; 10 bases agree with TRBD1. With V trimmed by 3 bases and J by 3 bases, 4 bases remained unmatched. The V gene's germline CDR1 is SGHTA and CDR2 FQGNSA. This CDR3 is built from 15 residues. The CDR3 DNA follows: TGTGCCAGCAGCTTCGACAGGGGGCTGGAAGAGACCCAGTACTTC. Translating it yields CASSFDRGLEETQYF. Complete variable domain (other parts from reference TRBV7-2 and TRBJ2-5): GAGVSQSPSNKVTEKGKDVELRCDPISGHTALYWYRQSLGQGLEFLIYFQGNSAPDKSGLPSDRFSAERTGGSVSTLTIQRTQQEDSAVYLCASSFDRGLEETQYFGPGTRLLVL.

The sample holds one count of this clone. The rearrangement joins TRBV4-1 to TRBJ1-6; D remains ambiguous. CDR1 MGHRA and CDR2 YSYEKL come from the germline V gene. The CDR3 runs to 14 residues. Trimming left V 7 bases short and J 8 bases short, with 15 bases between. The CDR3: CASNDKMTDSPLHF. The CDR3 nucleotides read TGCGCCAGCAATGATAAAATGACTGATTCACCCCTCCACTTT.

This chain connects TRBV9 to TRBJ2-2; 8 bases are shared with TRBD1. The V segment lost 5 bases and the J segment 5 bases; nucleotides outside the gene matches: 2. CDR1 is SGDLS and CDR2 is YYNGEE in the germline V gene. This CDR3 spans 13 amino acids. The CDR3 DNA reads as TGTGCCAGCAGTAGGACAGGGACCGGGGAGCTGTTTTTT. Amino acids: CASSRTGTGELFF.

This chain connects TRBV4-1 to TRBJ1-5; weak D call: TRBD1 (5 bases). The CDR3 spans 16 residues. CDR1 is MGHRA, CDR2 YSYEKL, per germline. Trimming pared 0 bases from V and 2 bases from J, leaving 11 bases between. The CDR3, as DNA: TGCGCCAGCAGCCAAGATGGGGGGGTTGGCAATCAGCCCCAGCATTTT. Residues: CASSQDGGVGNQPQHF.